Below are 18 T cell receptor beta chains sequenced from a single sample in a study of T-cell reconstitution after alpha-beta-depleted transplantation in children (dated by TCRdb to between 2015 and 2016). Explained via the paper, the treatment or condition label denotes: allogeneic hematopoietic cell transplantation with graft depleted of TCRalphabeta T cells and CD19 B cells. Library preparation used PCR. The sequencer was an Illumina HiSeq 2500. To normalize quantification of the TCRbeta repertoire, the TCR libraries were built with molecular barcoding that relied on unique molecular identifiers. Clones were called with MiXCR by TCRdb after fastp trimmed the public reads at Q25, and only in-frame beta chains were retained. Merged by CDR3 protein, the rows form single entries marked with the most common genes and DNA. The sample yields approximately 240,000 distinct CDR3 sequences; around 9.9% were counted once. The top ten constitute over 25% of the sample.

Material: PBMCs, obtained before TCRalphabeta/CD19-depleted stem cell transplant. Every receptor here comes from a child less than two years old with acute myeloid leukemia, due to receive a stem cell transplant.

This clonotype appeared many times. The chain combines TRBV28 with TRBJ2-1; 7 nucleotides align to TRBD2. V lost 7 bases to trimming and J lost 7 bases; unmatched junction nucleotides: 7. CDR1 and CDR2 (germline): MDHEN, SYDVKM. This CDR3 has 13 residues. CDR3 sequence reads: CASTAGVENEQFF. CDR3 DNA sequence: TGTGCCAGCACGGCGGGAGTGGAGAATGAGCAGTTCTTC.

This clonotype has ten or more counts. V usage is TRBV5-1 and J usage is TRBJ2-7, with D possibly matching TRBD2 (6 bases). CDR1 is SGHRS and CDR2 is YFSETQ in the germline V gene. The CDR3 runs 15 residues. V was pared by 5 bases and J by 5 bases, with 20 bases between. The DNA of the CDR3 is TGCGCCAGCAGTCAAGCGGGTTCTTTAACCAACGAGCAGTACTTC. This encodes CASSQAGSLTNEQYF.

Concerning this clonotype: At one of its ends the junction is not consistent with the germline gene, which may arise from a read error. The V call is TRBV7-2, the J call TRBJ2-7; D uncertain. The CDR3 consists of 13 residues. CDR1 and CDR2 (germline): SGHTA, FQGNSA. The CDR3 region is CASSLDGVGEQSF. The DNA for the CDR3 is TGTGCCAGCAGCTTAGATGGGGTTGGCGAGCAGTCCTTC.

This clonotype was recorded at least ten times. V is TRBV5-1 and J is TRBJ2-7; perhaps D is TRBD1 or TRBD2 (5 bases each). Trimming left V 5 bases short and J 4 bases short, with 22 bases between. The germline V gene encodes CDR1 SGHRS and CDR2 YFSETQ. CDR3 size: 16 residues. CDR3 nucleotides: TGCGCCAGCAGTACGGGGTTAGGGCAGGGACCTTACGAGCAGTACTTC. Residues: CASSTGLGQGPYEQYF. The complete variable domain, with remaining parts taken from reference TRBV5-1 and TRBJ2-7, reads KAGVTQTPRYLIKTRGQQVTLSCSPISGHRSVSWYQQTPGQGLQFLFEYFSETQRNKGNFPGRFSGRQFSNSRSEMNVSTLELGDSALYLCASSTGLGQGPYEQYFGPGTRLTVT.

Concerning this clonotype itself: Compared with germline, one end of the junction differs, possibly owing to a read error. This chain links TRBV10-3 with TRBJ1-2, with no clear D. Germline loops: CDR1 ENHRY, CDR2 SYGVKD. The CDR3 length is 14 residues. The CDR3 DNA sequence: TGTGCCATCACTGAGTCGTCTGGCTCTTATGGCTACACCTTC. Protein: CAITESSGSYGYTF.

Ten or more counts support this clonotype. This rearrangement joins TRBV28 to TRBJ1-2; D gene uncertain. The V gene's germline CDR1 is MDHEN and CDR2 SYDVKM. The V and J ends lost 6 bases and 8 bases respectively, with 13 bases between them. This CDR3 is 12 amino acids long. CDR3 coding DNA: TGTGCCAGCAGAGCCCGGAGGGAAGGCTACACCTTC. Translated, it gives CASRARREGYTF.

This clonotype was recorded many times. The V gene is TRBV7-6, the J gene TRBJ2-7; D may be TRBD2 (6 bases). The CDR3 extends over 13 amino acids. Germline values: CDR1 SGHVS, CDR2 FNYEAQ. V lost 9 bases and J lost 0, with 12 bases in between. Here the CDR3 reads CARYRDFSYEQYF. The CDR3 region has the DNA TGTGCCAGGTATAGGGACTTCTCCTACGAGCAGTACTTC. The full variable domain, with the rest looked up from reference TRBV7-6 and TRBJ2-7, is GAGVSQSPRYKVTKRGQDVALRCDPISGHVSLYWYRQALGQGPEFLTYFNYEAQQDKSGLPNDRFSAERPEGSISTLTIQRTEQRDSAMYRCARYRDFSYEQYFGPGTRLTVT.

This clonotype was seen many times. CDR3 protein: CSVPRPPGTEGYGYTF. As DNA, the CDR3 is TGCAGCGTTCCTAGACCTCCGGGAACCGAGGGCTATGGCTACACCTTC. The chain employs TRBV29-1 and TRBJ1-2, with D unclear. CDR3 length equals 16 residues. CDR1 and CDR2 (germline): SQVTM, ANQGSEA. V was trimmed by 5 bases and J by 4 bases, leaving 23 bases between them.

This clonotype was seen many times. This chain connects TRBV7-3 to TRBJ1-6; a possible D gene is TRBD1 (6 bases). CDR3 size: 15 residues. V lost 1 base to trimming and J lost 9 bases, with 13 bases between them. Germline V CDR1 and CDR2: SGHTA, FQGTGA. CDR3 DNA sequence: TGTGCCAGCAGCTTAATCGCGGGGGCGGCTTCACCCCTCCACTTT. Protein: CASSLIAGAASPLHF.

There are many counts of this clonotype. The genes are TRBV5-6 and TRBJ2-7, with D tentatively TRBD1 (6 bases). Between the trimmed V and J ends, which lost 0 bases and 0 bases, there was a span of 10 bases. Germline V gives CDR1 SGHDT, CDR2 YYEEEE. This CDR3 has 15 residues. CDR3 sequence (DNA): TGTGCCAGCAGCTTGGTGGGGGCTAGCTCCTACGAGCAGTACTTC. This codes for CASSLVGASSYEQYF.

Worth noting for this clonotype: The junction shows a germline mismatch at one end, possibly a read error. The chain joins TRBV12-3 or TRBV12-4 to TRBJ2-1; maybe TRBD2 (5 bases). The CDR3 is made up of 15 amino acids. CDR3 in DNA: TGTACCAGCAGCGAAACTGATGCGGGTTACAATGAGCAGTTCTTC. This encodes CTSSETDAGYNEQFF.

Ten or more counts support this clonotype. V and J are TRBV3-1 and TRBJ1-1, with D unresolved. CDR3 length: 15 residues. V lost 0 bases, J lost 1 base, and 9 bases lay in between. The germline gives CDR1 LGHDT, CDR2 YNNKEL (reference sequence). The CDR3 loop reads CASSQDQPTNTEAFF. Here the CDR3 DNA reads TGTGCCAGCAGCCAAGATCAACCGACGAACACTGAAGCTTTCTTT.

Many counts were recorded for this clonotype. The V gene is TRBV20-1, the J gene TRBJ2-7; D is ambiguous. This CDR3 region has 14 residues. Germline CDR1 and CDR2: DFQATT and SNEGSKA (reference sequence). V lost 4 bases, J lost 5 bases, and 18 bases lay in between. CDR3 in DNA: TGCAGTGCTACCCTGAACGGAATGGATAACGAGCAGTACTTC. Translated: CSATLNGMDNEQYF.

This clonotype was counted ten times or more. The V gene is TRBV10-2, the J gene TRBJ1-1; tentatively, D is TRBD1 (5 bases). The ends were cut back, 7 bases at V and 3 bases at J, with 12 bases in the middle. The CDR3 runs 13 residues. The germline V gene has CDR1 WSHSY and CDR2 SAAADI. This CDR3 is CASTSGRHTEAFF. CDR3 sequence (DNA): TGCGCCAGCACTTCGGGACGGCACACTGAAGCTTTCTTT.

This clonotype was observed many times. The J gene is TRBJ2-3, the V gene TRBV12-3 or TRBV12-4; 7 bases align to TRBD1. With 4 bases clipped from V and 0 bases from J, the junction kept 7 bases outside the gene matches. The CDR3 has 16 amino acids. The CDR3 reads CASSSPRDSSTDTQYF. The CDR3 DNA follows: TGTGCCAGCAGTTCCCCAAGGGACAGCAGCACAGATACGCAGTATTTT.

The chain couples TRBV18 to TRBJ2-5, with 7 bases that match TRBD2. This CDR3 contains 14 residues. Germline V gives CDR1 KGHSH, CDR2 LQKENI. V lost 3 bases, J lost 2 bases, and 3 bases stayed unmatched. The CDR3 nucleotides read TGTGCCAGCTCACCCCCTAGCGGTCAAGAGACCCAGTACTTC. It is translated as CASSPPSGQETQYF.

This clonotype was recorded at least ten times. V gene TRBV18 combines with J gene TRBJ1-1, with unresolved D. Germline V gene sequence: CDR1 KGHSH, CDR2 LQKENI. The CDR3 runs to 15 residues. V gave up 5 bases and J gave up 1 base, with 14 bases separating them. The CDR3 sequence is CASSETRSSNTEAFF. The CDR3 DNA is TGTGCCAGCTCAGAAACCAGGTCTTCGAACACTGAAGCTTTCTTT.

The table lists this clonotype with a few counts. A much larger clone differs from this one at a single base, so this may be a read error. The rearrangement links TRBV20-1 to TRBJ2-7, with 11 bases matching TRBD1. CDR1 and CDR2 (germline): DFQATT, SNEGSKA (reference sequence). CDR3 length equals 15 residues. CDR3 region: CSGGRTGGRSYEQYF. The CDR3 coding sequence is TGCAGCGGGGGCCGGACAGGGGGCCGCTCCTACGAGCAGTACTTC.